Described below is a single T cell receptor beta chain sequence and its context. Antigen specificity is unknown. The data belong to a study of identifying expanded T cells in peripheral blood. Study results and limitations: Differentially abundant clones: roughly 1.3 between replicates, just under 17 at about 13 days, less than 20 at four.

Germline lookup yields CDR1 SEHNR and CDR2 FQNEAQ (reference sequence). CDR3 length: 16 amino acids. The junction had 13 bases not matched to a gene; V was cut back by 6 bases and J by 5 bases. The table came from immunoSEQ multiplex PCR; TCRdb's copy has only in-frame clones and leaves some out. The sample carries about 80,000 clones, around 90% recorded once. This rearrangement joins TRBV7-9 to TRBJ2-5; 9 bases line up with TRBD1. The material sequenced was blood. The receptor was isolated from a person between 18 and 69 years old in good health. The DNA for the CDR3 is TGTGCCAGCAGTCCGACGGACAGGGGAAGGTGGGAGACCCAGTACTTC. This codes for CASSPTDRGRWETQYF. The full variable domain, completed using reference TRBV7-9 and TRBJ2-5, is DTGVSQNPRHKITKRGQNVTFRCDPISEHNRLYWYRQTLGQGPEFLTYFQNEAQLEKSRLLSDRFSAERPKGSFSTLEIQRTEQGDSAMYLCASSPTDRGRWETQYFGPGTRLLVL.